This T cell receptor delta chain was retrieved from a study of fetal and pediatric gammadelta thymocytes (dated by TCRdb to 2021 to 2024). Broadly, across the study: To strengthen a single-cell study of gammadelta thymocyte development, the researchers used bulk gammadelta thymocyte repertoires that mixed previously published data with newly generated, unpublished data. A total of roughly 10 subjects, comprising 3 fetal thymus donors and 7 pediatric thymus donors, were covered by the bulk gammadelta thymocyte repertoire set. Bulk gammadelta thymocyte repertoires combined previously published data (refs 27,28) with unpublished data. To increase subject numbers and strengthen the CDR3 publicity analysis, bulk TCR repertoire data were added.

Reading from cysteine to phenylalanine, the CDR3 counts 20 amino acids. Kept here is only the CDR3 DNA, which spans 60 bases and is read in frame from base 1. Ends trimmed: V by 1 base, J by 0 bases; bases unmatched to a gene: 15. For CDR1 and CDR2, the germline V gene lists TSWWSYY and QGS. Thymocytes were stained with Zombie NIR viability dye and antibodies against CD3 (UCHT1), TCRgammadelta (11F2), TCRVgamma9 (IMMU360) and TCRVdelta2 (IMMU389). Bulk TRD and TRG CDR3 repertoires were produced separately from sorted Vgamma9Vdelta2 and nonVgamma9Vdelta2 gammadelta thymocytes taken from human fetal and pediatric thymuses. Pediatric thymus tissue was collected in Belgium from children having cardiac surgery. Pediatric thymus donors in the study were aged between roughly 1 and 12 years. Thymic cell suspensions were made from fetal and post-natal thymuses as previously described. NonVgamma9Vdelta2 thymocytes were sorted as CD3+ gammadeltaTCR+ cells lacking the Vgamma9+Vdelta2+ phenotype. A FACS Aria III cell sorter (BD Biosciences) was used to carry out the cell sorting.

Broader findings and caveats from the paper: Fetal gammadelta thymocyte repertoires were previously reported to be enriched for TRDV2, TRGV8 and TRGV9 usage, low N additions and public CDR3s compared with post-natal repertoires.

The sequencing machine was an Illumina MiSeq. From the authors' description of their analysis: For publicity analysis, the Vgamma9Vdelta2 and nonVgamma9Vdelta2 bulk CDR3 files of each subject were merged into one combined repertoire per subject. CDR3 publicity was given a score from 0 to 19 by checking each amino acid sequence across 9 single-cell datasets and some 11 bulk repertoires with base R and dplyr. After TCRdb called clones again from the public reads with CATT, rows with identical DNA were merged. The V and J calls were not made by the authors but by TCRdb's processing. Counted in this sample were under 2,500 delta-chain clones; 20% to 25% of them appeared once. In total, the top ten clones hold approximately 4% of the sample. This clone was detected only once. It has no known antigen specificity. Per-nucleotide qualities are absent, and no much larger clonotype sits a single base away. Single-read evidence is weak.

The TCR originated in a child who underwent cardiac surgery and was recorded as healthy. The rearrangement combines TRDV1 with TRDJ1; TRDD3 lines up with 9 middle nucleotides. Sequencing was performed on non-Vgamma9Vdelta2 gamma-delta T cells from the thymus. In the paper's terms, the cell subset or site label means: CD3+gammadeltaTCR+ thymocytes not co-expressing Vgamma9 and Vdelta2. The nucleotide sequence reads as follows: TGTGCTCTTGGGGAACGGAATCCGAAACTGGGGGAGCCCTACACCGATAAACTCATCTTT. Translated, this gives CALGERNPKLGEPYTDKLIF.